This T cell receptor (beta chain) stems from a study of cytomegalovirus exposure and HLA in healthy donors. Study-level points and caveats: The study flagged about 160 TCR beta chains as cytomegalovirus-associated. Highly shared variants forming one cluster were likely a sequencing artifact. Being indistinguishable, some V segments were excluded, TRBV6-2 and TRBV6-3 among them. Being productive about 90% or about 30% of the time was typical of most TCR beta V segments in an earlier analysis.

This CDR3 is 16 amino acids long. Germline CDR1 and CDR2: SGHRS and YFSETQ. Vbeta (60) and Jbeta (13) primers were used in the PCR. This table comes from immunoSEQ multiplex PCR, and its TCRdb copy is limited to in-frame clones, with some not included. Found here are about 89,000 clones, 60% to 70% of them singletons; the top ten hold roughly 6%. This clone has only one observation. Its antigen is unknown. Its ends do not fully match the called genes, so a read error is possible. The material sequenced was PBMCs. The clonotype was recovered from a woman aged 25 to 39 in good health and CMV-seronegative. The V call is TRBV5-1, the J call TRBJ1-2; 9 bases line up with TRBD1. CDR3 region: CASRLGQGNLFLGYTF. CDR3 nucleotide sequence: TGCGCCAGCAGATTGGGACAGGGAAATCTTTTCCTCGGCTACACCTTC.